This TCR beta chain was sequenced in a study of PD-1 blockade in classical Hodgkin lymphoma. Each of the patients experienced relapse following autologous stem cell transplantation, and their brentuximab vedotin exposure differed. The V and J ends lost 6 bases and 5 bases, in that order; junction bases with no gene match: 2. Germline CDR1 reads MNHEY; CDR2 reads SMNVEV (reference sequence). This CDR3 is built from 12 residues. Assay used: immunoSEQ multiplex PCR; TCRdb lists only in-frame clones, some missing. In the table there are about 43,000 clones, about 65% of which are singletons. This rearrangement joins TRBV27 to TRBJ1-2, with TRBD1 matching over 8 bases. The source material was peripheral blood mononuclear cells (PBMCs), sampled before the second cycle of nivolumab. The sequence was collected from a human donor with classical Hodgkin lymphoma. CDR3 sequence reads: CASRGQGYGYTF. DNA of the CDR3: TGTGCCAGCAGAGGACAGGGTTATGGCTACACCTTC.